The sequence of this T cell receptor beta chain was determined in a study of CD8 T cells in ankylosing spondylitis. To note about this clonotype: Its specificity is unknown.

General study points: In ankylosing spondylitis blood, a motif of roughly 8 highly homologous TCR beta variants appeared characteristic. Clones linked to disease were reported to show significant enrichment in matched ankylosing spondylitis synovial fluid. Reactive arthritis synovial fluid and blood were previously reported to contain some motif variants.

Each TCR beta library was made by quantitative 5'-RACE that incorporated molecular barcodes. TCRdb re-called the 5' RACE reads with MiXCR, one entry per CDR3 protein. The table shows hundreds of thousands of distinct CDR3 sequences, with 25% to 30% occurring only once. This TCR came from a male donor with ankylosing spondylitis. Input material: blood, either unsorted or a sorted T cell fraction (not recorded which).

For the CDR3, the DNA is TGTGCCAGCAGTTACGGGGCCCAGCCCCAGCATTTT. Protein product: CASSYGAQPQHF. This sequence joins TRBV6-2 or TRBV6-3 and TRBJ1-5; TRBD1 might be the D (5 bases). V was cut by 2 bases and J by 7 bases, with 6 bases left in between. Germline V gene data show CDR1 as MNHEY and CDR2 as SVGEGT. The CDR3 runs 12 residues.